Following are 23 T cell receptor beta chains from one sample sequenced in a study of blood T cell repertoires in COVID-19. The repertoire was sequenced with immunoSEQ multiplex PCR; TCRdb's copy has only in-frame clones and lacks some. The sample consists of a few hundred thousand clones, about 86% of them appearing once. Sequencing was carried out using peripheral blood. The receptors come from a woman in her seventies with COVID-19, enrolled during active disease.

The DNA of the CDR3 is TGTGCCAGCAGCTTAGATCCCGGAGGGCGAGAGACCCAGTACTTC. It codes for CASSLDPGGRETQYF. J is TRBJ2-5 and V is TRBV11-2; D is perhaps TRBD2 (6 bases). The CDR3 covers 15 residues. Trimming cost V 0 bases and J 4 bases, with 12 bases left between them. Germline V gene lookup returns CDR1 SGHAT and CDR2 FQNNGV.

The chain joins TRBV9 to TRBJ1-4; 8 nucleotides match TRBD1. The CDR3 is made up of 15 amino acids. CDR1 and CDR2 from the germline V gene are SGDLS and YYNGEE. The V and J ends lost 0 bases and 7 bases, in that order; junction bases with no gene match: 5. The CDR3 DNA reads as TGTGCCAGCAGCGTAGGGAGACAGGGGAGTGAAAAACTGTTTTTT. Its translation: CASSVGRQGSEKLFF.

The V gene is TRBV28, the J gene TRBJ2-7; no clear D. CDR3 length: 11 amino acids. Germline CDR1 MDHEN, CDR2 SYDVKM. V lost 3 bases, J lost 8 bases, and 8 bases lay in between. The CDR3 loop reads CASSLVAKQYF. CDR3 nucleotides: TGTGCCAGCAGTTTGGTAGCCAAGCAGTACTTC.

Only a few counts were recorded for this clone. CDR3 sequence reads: CASSQESGQGGFTDTQYF. CDR3 sequence (DNA): TGCGCCAGCAGCCAAGAGTCCGGACAGGGAGGGTTCACAGATACGCAGTATTTT. This sequence joins TRBV4-3 and TRBJ2-3, with D perhaps matching TRBD1 (8 bases). The CDR3 consists of 18 residues. V was clipped by 0 bases and J by 2 bases, with 18 bases between them. Germline V CDR1 and CDR2: LGHNA, YSLEER.

The CDR3 loop is CASSVLGGADNEQFF. The DNA of the CDR3 is TGTGCCAGCAGCGTGCTCGGGGGGGCCGACAATGAGCAGTTCTTC. The V gene is TRBV11-2, the J gene TRBJ2-1; 8 positions match TRBD2. The V and J ends lost 5 bases and 5 bases, in that order; junction bases with no gene match: 8. The V gene's germline CDR1 is SGHAT and CDR2 FQNNGV. CDR3 length equals 15 residues.

The CDR3 loop reads CASTERNLYGYTF. CDR3 nucleotide sequence: TGTGCCAGCACTGAGAGGAACCTCTATGGCTACACCTTC. This sequence joins TRBV28 and TRBJ1-2, with no clear D. The CDR3 loop spans 13 amino acids. Germline CDR1 MDHEN, CDR2 SYDVKM. V was trimmed by 7 bases and J by 4 bases, leaving 13 bases between them.

This clone was recorded a few times. This sequence joins TRBV3-1 (or the pseudogene TRBV3-2) and TRBJ2-7, with a tentative D call TRBD1 (9 bases). Germline CDR1 reads LGHDT; CDR2 reads YNNKEL (reference sequence). V was clipped by 5 bases and J by 5 bases, with 19 bases between them. CDR3 length: 15 residues. For the CDR3, the DNA is TGTGCCAGCAGCATAGCGGGACAGGGAAGCAACGAGCAGTACTTC. Translated, it gives CASSIAGQGSNEQYF.

The chain is built from TRBV3-1 (or the pseudogene TRBV3-2) and TRBJ1-2, with D unresolved. Germline loops: CDR1 LGHDT, CDR2 YNNKEL (reference sequence). V lost 8 bases to trimming and J lost 6 bases, with 16 bases between them. This CDR3 is 13 amino acids long. The CDR3 coding sequence is TGTGCCAGCCGTCGCCGAGGTGGAGATGGCTACACCTTC. Encoded protein: CASRRRGGDGYTF.

This clone is termed medium-sized. The chain carries TRBV19 and TRBJ1-2, with 7 bases lining up with TRBD1. V was pared by 6 bases and J by 8 bases, with 21 bases of the junction left unmatched. The CDR3 spans 17 residues. Germline lookup yields CDR1 LNHDA and CDR2 SQIVND (reference sequence). CDR3 amino acids: CASSPPPPTGTLRGYTF. CDR3 nucleotide sequence: TGTGCCAGTAGCCCACCCCCACCGACAGGGACCCTACGGGGCTACACCTTC.

The gene calls are TRBV7-2 and TRBJ1-6; no definite D call. V was pared by 6 bases and J by 0 bases, with 9 bases between. Germline V CDR1 and CDR2: SGHTA, FQGNSA. There are 15 residues in the CDR3. CDR3 nucleotide sequence: TGTGCCAGCAGACACGGAGGCTCCTATAATTCACCCCTCCACTTT. Protein product: CASRHGGSYNSPLHF.

The V and J genes are TRBV2 and TRBJ2-4, with unresolved D. This CDR3 spans 16 amino acids. Germline values: CDR1 SNHLY, CDR2 FYNNEI. V lost 7 bases, J lost 3 bases, and 19 bases lay in between. The CDR3 sequence: CASTYNPSNIKNIQYF. The DNA for the CDR3 is TGTGCCAGCACTTACAATCCTTCAAACATCAAAAACATTCAGTACTTC.

This clone was seen just once. The V call is TRBV28, the J call TRBJ1-4; D call uncertain. V dropped 1 base and J dropped 3 bases, with 12 bases sitting between them. This CDR3 has 16 amino acids. In germline, CDR1 is MDHEN, CDR2 SYDVKM. CDR3 sequence (DNA): TGTGCCAGCAGTTTATCAGGCAGATCGGCTAATGAAAAACTGTTTTTT. Protein: CASSLSGRSANEKLFF.

J is TRBJ2-7 and V is TRBV4-1, with unresolved D. The CDR3 covers 14 residues. The V and J ends lost 1 base and 3 bases respectively, with 10 bases between them. Germline V gene sequence: CDR1 MGHRA, CDR2 YSYEKL. The chain's CDR3 is CASSQGATLYEQYF. CDR3 nucleotides: TGCGCCAGCAGCCAAGGGGCTACTCTCTACGAGCAGTACTTC.

The rearrangement joins TRBV6-5 to TRBJ1-2, with D perhaps TRBD1 (5 bases). Germline CDR1 is MNHEY and CDR2 is SVGAGI. This CDR3 has 15 residues. V lost 8 bases and J 5 bases, leaving 21 bases between the germline ends. The CDR3 DNA reads TGTGCCAGCGCCAGCAAGTCCGGAGGGGTATATGGCTACACCTTC. This translates into CASASKSGGVYGYTF.

The chain carries TRBV6-1 and TRBJ1-3; 10 bases are a match to TRBD1. Germline trimming cut 3 bases from V and 7 bases from J; bases unmatched to any gene: 0. Germline CDR1 and CDR2: MNHNS and SASEGT. This CDR3 comprises 13 residues. The CDR3 nucleotides read TGTGCCAGCAGTGAGACAGGGGGCAACACCATATATTTT. As protein: CASSETGGNTIYF.

The chain carries TRBV7-8 and TRBJ1-5; possible D gene TRBD1, 6 bases. V was pared by 2 bases and J by 4 bases, with 9 bases between. From germline, CDR1 is SGHVS and CDR2 FQNEAQ. CDR3 length equals 14 residues. The CDR3, as DNA: TGTGCCAGCAGCTTAACAGGGCAAAATCAGCCCCAGCATTTT. Translated, it gives CASSLTGQNQPQHF.

This chain connects TRBV4-3 to TRBJ2-1; D possibly corresponds to TRBD2 (5 bases). V was shortened by 3 bases and J by 4 bases, with 16 bases between the two germline ends. CDR3 length equals 16 residues. From germline, CDR1 is LGHNA and CDR2 YSLEER. CDR3 bases: TGCGCCAGCAGCCACGGTACTAGGAAGGGTTACAATGAGCAGTTCTTC. Amino acid sequence: CASSHGTRKGYNEQFF.

The chain recombines TRBV11-2 with TRBJ2-7, with D perhaps TRBD1 (5 bases). Trimming left V 6 bases short and J 1 base short, with 16 bases between. Germline V CDR1 and CDR2: SGHAT, FQNNGV. The CDR3 consists of 15 residues. The CDR3 here is CASSLRGPTSYEQYF. The DNA of the CDR3 is TGTGCCAGCAGTTTAAGGGGTCCCACTTCCTACGAGCAGTACTTC. Drawing the rest from reference TRBV11-2 and TRBJ2-7, the complete variable domain is EAGVAQSPRYKIIEKRQSVAFWCNPISGHATLYWYQQILGQGPKLLIQFQNNGVVDDSQLPKDRFSAERLKGVDSTLKIQPAKLEDSAVYLCASSLRGPTSYEQYFGPGTRLTVT.

V and J are TRBV18 and TRBJ1-6; 8 positions match TRBD1. Germline V gives CDR1 KGHSH, CDR2 LQKENI. CDR3 length equals 15 residues. J lost 9 bases, V lost 6 bases, and 10 bases had no gene match. This CDR3 is CASSPEDRAGSPLHF. CDR3 coding DNA: TGTGCCAGCTCGCCGGAGGACAGGGCAGGTTCACCCCTCCACTTT.

The CDR3 nucleotides read TGCGCCAGCAGCAGCGTAACGGGGCCGGGACAGCGAGATACGCCCCTCCACTTT. Protein product: CASSSVTGPGQRDTPLHF. The chain recombines TRBV5-1 with TRBJ1-6; 7 bases fit TRBD1. Germline-derived CDR1 and CDR2 are SGHRS and YFSETQ. The CDR3 consists of 18 residues. Trimming removed 4 bases from V and 13 bases from J; junction bases left unmatched: 23.

This clone was detected only a few times. The chain combines TRBV6-4 with TRBJ2-3, with 8 positions matching TRBD1. Germline CDR1 MRHNA, CDR2 SNTAGT. This CDR3 is 17 amino acids long. J lost 3 bases, V lost 2 bases, and 10 bases had no gene match. CDR3 DNA sequence: TGTGCCAGCAGTGACCGGGGGACAGGAAACCCTACAGATACGCAGTATTTT. Translated: CASSDRGTGNPTDTQYF.

The chain recombines TRBV2 with TRBJ1-6; TRBD1 agrees at 8 bases. The CDR3 loop spans 16 amino acids. Germline CDR1 and CDR2: SNHLY and FYNNEI. V dropped 8 bases and J dropped 0; count of bases not matched to a gene: 6. Here the CDR3 reads CASGTGESSYNSPLHF. CDR3 sequence (DNA): TGTGCCAGCGGGACAGGCGAGAGCTCCTATAATTCACCCCTCCACTTT.

The J gene is TRBJ2-2, the V gene TRBV27, with 9 bases matching TRBD2. CDR1 MNHEY and CDR2 SMNVEV come from the germline V gene (reference sequence). The CDR3 runs to 14 residues. The J segment lost 5 bases and the V segment lost 3 bases, leaving 1 base of the junction unmatched. CDR3 sequence (DNA): TGTGCCAGCAGTTTTAGCGGGGGTACCGGGGAGCTGTTTTTT. Its translation: CASSFSGGTGELFF.